This TCR beta chain stems from a study of blood T cell repertoires in COVID-19. Study as a whole: The study drew acute and convalescent COVID-19 samples from the United States, Italy and Spain. T cells, B-cell-depleted T cells, or PBMCs provided the cDNA or gDNA that served as material.

The CDR3 loop spans 14 amino acids. Germline assignment: CDR1 SEHNR and CDR2 FQNEAQ (reference sequence). V was pared by 0 bases and J by 8 bases, with 11 bases between. In the original processing: Cell counts per sample came from amplifying reference gene primers. The protocol was immunoSEQ multiplex PCR, while the TCRdb copy is restricted to in-frame clones and leaves out a portion. The V and J calls and clone size were taken over from that table, and D and trimming were inferred from the DNA. The table records roughly 28,000 clones, approximately 82% of them present only once. The chain uses TRBV7-9 and TRBJ1-5; D possibly corresponds to TRBD1 (5 bases). The specimen was peripheral blood. The sequence came from a man in his 70s with acute or convalescent COVID-19. The CDR3 DNA reads as TGTGCCAGCAGCTTAGCTGCAGGGAGGGAGCCCCAGCATTTT. Its protein is CASSLAAGREPQHF.